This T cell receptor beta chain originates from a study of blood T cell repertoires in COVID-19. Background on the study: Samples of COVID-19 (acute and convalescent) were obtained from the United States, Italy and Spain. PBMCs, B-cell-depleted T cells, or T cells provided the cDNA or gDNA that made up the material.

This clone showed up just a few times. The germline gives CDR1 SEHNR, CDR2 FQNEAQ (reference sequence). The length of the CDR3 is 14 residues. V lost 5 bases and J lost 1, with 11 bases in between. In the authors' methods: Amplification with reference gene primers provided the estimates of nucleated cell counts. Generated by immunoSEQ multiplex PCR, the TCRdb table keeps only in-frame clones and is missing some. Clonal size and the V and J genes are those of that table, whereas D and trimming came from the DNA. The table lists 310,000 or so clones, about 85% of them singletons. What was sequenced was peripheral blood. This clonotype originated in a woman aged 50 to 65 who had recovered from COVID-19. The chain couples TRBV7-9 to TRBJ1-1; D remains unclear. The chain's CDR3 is CASSPASENTEAFF. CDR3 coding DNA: TGTGCCAGCAGCCCTGCGAGTGAGAACACTGAAGCTTTCTTT.